Sequencing of this T cell receptor (beta chain) was carried out in a study of response to subunit inactivated influenza vaccine. Trimming took off 5 bases at V and 7 bases at J, with 11 bases between the two ends. Per germline, CDR1 MNHNS and CDR2 SASEGT. This CDR3 contains 13 residues. Concerning this clonotype itself: Its specificity is unknown.

Study-level points and caveats: Each seasonal flu vaccination may recruit only limited new T cells, authors suggested.

TCRdb independently ran MiXCR on the RT-PCR reads; one entry per CDR3 protein. Of around 480,000 distinct CDR3 sequences detected, 16% appear once; the ten largest clones hold around 3%. This specimen was CD4+ T cells sorted from PBMCs, taken less than 30 months after vaccination. This chain connects TRBV6-1 to TRBJ2-2; weak D call: TRBD2 (6 bases). This receptor was obtained from a man between 50 and 75 years old who received an inactivated influenza vaccine. CDR3 sequence: CASSREGLGELFF. The CDR3 DNA reads as TGTGCCAGCAGTCGAGAGGGACTCGGGGAGCTGTTTTTT.